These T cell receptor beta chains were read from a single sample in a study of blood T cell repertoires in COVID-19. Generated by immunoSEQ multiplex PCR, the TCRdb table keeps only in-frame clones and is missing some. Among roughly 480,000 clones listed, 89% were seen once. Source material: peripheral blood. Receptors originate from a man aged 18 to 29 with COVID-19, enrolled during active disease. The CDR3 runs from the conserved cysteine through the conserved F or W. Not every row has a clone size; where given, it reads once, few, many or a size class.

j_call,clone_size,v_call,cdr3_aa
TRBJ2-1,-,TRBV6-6,CASSWDRVANEQFF
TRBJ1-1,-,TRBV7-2,CASSPRRVEAFF
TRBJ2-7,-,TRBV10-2,CASLAGVSYEQYF
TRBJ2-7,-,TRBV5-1,CASSDSSYEQYF
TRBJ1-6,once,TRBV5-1,CASSLSQANSPLHF
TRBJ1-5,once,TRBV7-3,CASRPKATGIPQPQHF
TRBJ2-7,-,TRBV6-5,CASSKGQYSYEQYF
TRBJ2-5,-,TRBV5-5,CASSSPRTSLETQYF
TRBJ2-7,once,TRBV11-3,CASNNGGRPTYEQYF
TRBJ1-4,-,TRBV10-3,CAISDPGQGDEKLFF
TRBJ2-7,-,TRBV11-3,CASSLGHGQGDYEQYF
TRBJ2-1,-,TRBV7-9,CASSFGQGDEQFF
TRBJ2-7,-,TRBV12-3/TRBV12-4,CASSLLSYEQYF
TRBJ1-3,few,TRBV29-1,CSVRGGLNSQGNTIYF
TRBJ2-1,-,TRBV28,CASSPQVSGSPYNEQFF
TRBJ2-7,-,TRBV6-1,CASSEVSYEQYF
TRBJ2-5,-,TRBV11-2,CASSLERETQYF
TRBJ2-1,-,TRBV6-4,CASSPQGQGAGNEQFF
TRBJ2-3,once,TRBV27,CASSHSTDTQYF
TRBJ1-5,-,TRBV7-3,CASSSPGQGPNQPQHF
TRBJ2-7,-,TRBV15,CATSRDRFEQYF
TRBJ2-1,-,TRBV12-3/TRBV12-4,CASSSRNNEQFF
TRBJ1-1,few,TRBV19,CASSKTGLPHEAFF
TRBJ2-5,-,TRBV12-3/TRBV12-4,CASSLTRETQYF
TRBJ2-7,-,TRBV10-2,CASSEGREQYF
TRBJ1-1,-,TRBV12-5,CASGLVLDRRDTEAFF
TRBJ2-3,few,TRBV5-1,CASSPRTSVTDTQYF
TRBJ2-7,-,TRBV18,CASSPVGTGDYEQYF
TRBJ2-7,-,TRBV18,CASSPAQGPYEQYF
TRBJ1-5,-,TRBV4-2,CASSQGQGSQPQHF
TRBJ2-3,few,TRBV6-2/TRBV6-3,CASSYSFRTSDTDTQYF
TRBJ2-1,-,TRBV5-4,CASSFDSNEQFF
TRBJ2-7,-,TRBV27,CASSWDSTYEQYF
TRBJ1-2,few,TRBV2,CAPQQVPASGYTF
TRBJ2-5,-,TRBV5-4,CASSDGSAGRETQYF
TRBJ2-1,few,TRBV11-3,CASSSSGYNEQFF
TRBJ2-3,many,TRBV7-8,CASSAPRADTQYF
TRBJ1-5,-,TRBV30,CAWTKNGGDQPQHF
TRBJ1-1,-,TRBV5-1,CASSLGKGRRGKEMNTEAFF
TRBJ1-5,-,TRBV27,CASGDRQPQHF
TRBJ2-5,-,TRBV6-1,CASSDNWGGTRVQETQYF
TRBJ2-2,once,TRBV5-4,CASSLRQGGNTGELFF